This T cell receptor beta chain was documented in a study of radiotherapy plus CTLA-4 blockade in lung cancer. As for the study in general: Patients showed objective responses in 15% to 20% of cases and disease control in under 35%. General study points: Some TCR clones had been derived from tumors. These clones expanded in peripheral blood after radiotherapy plus ipilimumab. The authors reported that early blood T cell clone dynamics, with interferon-beta, best predicted response.

In germline, CDR1 is SGHRS, CDR2 YFSETQ. There are 16 residues in the CDR3. Trimming cost V 0 bases and J 7 bases, with 14 bases left between them. Focal radiation with ipilimumab CTLA-4 blockade was given to patients with chemo-refractory metastatic non-small-cell lung cancer. In regard to this clone: What it binds is not known.

Only in-frame clones appear in the TCRdb table, and some are missing; sequencing was by immunoSEQ multiplex PCR. The table lists approximately 50,000 clones, approximately 73% of them singletons. The chain couples TRBV5-1 to TRBJ1-6, with D maybe TRBD1 (5 bases). The sequence was obtained from a human donor with non-small cell lung cancer who had a complete response to radiotherapy plus ipilimumab. The material was peripheral blood, obtained from a patient treated with radiotherapy plus ipilimumab. CDR3 DNA: TGCGCCAGCAGCTTGGGGGCAGGGAGGAGCAATTCACCCCTCCACTTT. It encodes CASSLGAGRSNSPLHF.